This T cell receptor beta chain stems from a study of brain T cells in children with intractable seizures. Turning to this clone: What it binds is unknown.

Profiling relied on immunoSEQ multiplex PCR, and the TCRdb table lists in-frame clones only, not all of them. The sample consists of 300,000 to 400,000 clones, more than 85% of them appearing once. Study findings and constraints: Clones missing pre-surgery may reflect undersampling of that blood sample. Patients' HCMV serostatus was unknown; virus specificity rests on CDR3 similarity alone.

CDR3 size: 15 residues. Trimming took 2 bases from V and 5 from J, leaving 14 bases between them. The germline CDR1 and CDR2 sequences are SGHNT and YYREEE (reference sequence). Time point indicated: blood from clinic visit 5 months post-surgery; TSC patient then seizure free. Surgery cases with the highest brain T cell transcript signatures were chosen for sequencing. At least one anti-epileptic drug was given before surgery. The receptor comes from a boy in the first two years of life with tuberous sclerosis and intractable seizures. The sequencing used peripheral blood, collected approximately 5 months after surgery. The rearrangement links TRBV5-4 to TRBJ2-1; D may correspond to TRBD1 or TRBD2 (6 bases each). The CDR3 sequence is CASSLTGAHDNEQFF. The CDR3 DNA reads as TGTGCCAGCAGCTTAACGGGGGCCCACGACAATGAGCAGTTCTTC. Supplemented by reference TRBV5-4 and TRBJ2-1, the full variable domain reads ETGVTQSPTHLIKTRGQQVTLRCSSQSGHNTVSWYQQALGQGPQFIFQYYREEENGRGNFPPRFSGLQFPNYSSELNVNALELDDSALYLCASSLTGAHDNEQFFGPGTRLTVL.